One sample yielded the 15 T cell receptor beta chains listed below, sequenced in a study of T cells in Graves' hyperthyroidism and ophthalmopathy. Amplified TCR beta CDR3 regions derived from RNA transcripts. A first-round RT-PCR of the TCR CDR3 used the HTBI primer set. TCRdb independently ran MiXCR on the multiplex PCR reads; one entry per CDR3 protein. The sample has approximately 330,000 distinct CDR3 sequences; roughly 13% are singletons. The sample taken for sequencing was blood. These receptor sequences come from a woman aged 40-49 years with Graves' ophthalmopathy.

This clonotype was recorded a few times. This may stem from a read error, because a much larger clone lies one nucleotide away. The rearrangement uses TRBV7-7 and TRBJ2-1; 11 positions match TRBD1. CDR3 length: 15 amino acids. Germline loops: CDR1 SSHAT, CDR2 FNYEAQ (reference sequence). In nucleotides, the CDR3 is TGTGCTAGCAGCCACGGACAGGGGGCTGTATATGAGCAGTTCTTC. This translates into CASSHGQGAVYEQFF.

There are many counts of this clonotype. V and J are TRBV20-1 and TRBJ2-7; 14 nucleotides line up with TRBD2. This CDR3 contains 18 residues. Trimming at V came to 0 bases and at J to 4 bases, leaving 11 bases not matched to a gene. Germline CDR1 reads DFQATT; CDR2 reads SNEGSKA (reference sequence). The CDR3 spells CSARDLPTSGRAVYEQYF. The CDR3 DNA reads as TGCAGTGCTAGAGATCTACCGACTAGCGGGAGGGCCGTTTACGAGCAGTACTTC.

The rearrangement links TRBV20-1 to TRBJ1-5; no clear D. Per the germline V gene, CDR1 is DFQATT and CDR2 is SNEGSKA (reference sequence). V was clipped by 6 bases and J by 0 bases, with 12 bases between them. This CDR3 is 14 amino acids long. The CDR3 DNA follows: TGCAGTGCCCCCAAGAGATTTAGCAATCAGCCCCAGCATTTT. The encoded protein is CSAPKRFSNQPQHF.

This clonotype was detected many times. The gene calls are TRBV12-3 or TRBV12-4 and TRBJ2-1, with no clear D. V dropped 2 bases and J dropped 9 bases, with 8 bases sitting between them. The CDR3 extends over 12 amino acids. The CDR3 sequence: CASSLSGPEQFF. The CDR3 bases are TGTGCCAGCAGTTTAAGTGGGCCTGAGCAGTTCTTC.

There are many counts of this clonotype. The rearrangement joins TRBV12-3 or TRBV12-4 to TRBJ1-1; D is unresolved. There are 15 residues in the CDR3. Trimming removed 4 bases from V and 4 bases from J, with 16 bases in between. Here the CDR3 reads CASSSTSGGSTEAFF. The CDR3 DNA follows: TGTGCCAGCAGTTCGACCTCCGGAGGGAGCACTGAAGCTTTCTTT.

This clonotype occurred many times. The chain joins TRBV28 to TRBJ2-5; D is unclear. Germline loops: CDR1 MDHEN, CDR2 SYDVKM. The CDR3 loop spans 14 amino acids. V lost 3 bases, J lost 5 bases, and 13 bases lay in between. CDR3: CASSFSGRVETQYF. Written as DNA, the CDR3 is TGTGCCAGCAGTTTTAGTGGGCGTGTGGAGACCCAGTACTTC.

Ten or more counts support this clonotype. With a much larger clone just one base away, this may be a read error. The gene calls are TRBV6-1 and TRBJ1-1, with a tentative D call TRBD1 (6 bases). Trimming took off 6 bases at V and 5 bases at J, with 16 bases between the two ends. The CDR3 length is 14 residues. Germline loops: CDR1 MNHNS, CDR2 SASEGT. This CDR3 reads CASRQAGDGTEAFF. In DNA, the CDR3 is TGTGCCAGCAGACAGGCAGGGGATGGTACTGAAGCTTTCTTT.

CDR3 coding DNA: TGCAGTGCTACCTATGGGCCCAATGTGAACACAGATACGCAGTATTTT. The encoded protein is CSATYGPNVNTDTQYF. The chain joins TRBV20-1 to TRBJ2-3; D is undetermined. Between the trimmed V and J ends, which lost 4 bases and 2 bases, there was a span of 19 bases. The CDR3 runs 16 residues. The germline gives CDR1 DFQATT, CDR2 SNEGSKA (reference sequence).

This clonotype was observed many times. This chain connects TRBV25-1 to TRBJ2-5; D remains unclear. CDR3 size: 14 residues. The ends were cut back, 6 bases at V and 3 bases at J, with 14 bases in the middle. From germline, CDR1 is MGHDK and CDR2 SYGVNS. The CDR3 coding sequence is TGTGCCAGCAGCGTAGTCTTTGGTGAAGAGACCCAGTACTTC. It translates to CASSVVFGEETQYF.

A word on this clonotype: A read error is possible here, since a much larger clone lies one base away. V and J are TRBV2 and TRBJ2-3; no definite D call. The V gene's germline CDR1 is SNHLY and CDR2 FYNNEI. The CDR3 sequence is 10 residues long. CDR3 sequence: CANSEVTQYF. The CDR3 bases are TGTGCCAACAGTGAGGTGACGCAGTATTTT.

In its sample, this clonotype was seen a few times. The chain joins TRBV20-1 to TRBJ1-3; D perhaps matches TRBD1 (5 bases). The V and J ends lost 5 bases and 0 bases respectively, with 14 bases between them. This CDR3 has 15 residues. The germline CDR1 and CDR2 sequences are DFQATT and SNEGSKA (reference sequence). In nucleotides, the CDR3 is TGCAGTGCTTTTAACAGGCTCAGCTCTGGAAACACCATATATTTT. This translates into CSAFNRLSSGNTIYF.

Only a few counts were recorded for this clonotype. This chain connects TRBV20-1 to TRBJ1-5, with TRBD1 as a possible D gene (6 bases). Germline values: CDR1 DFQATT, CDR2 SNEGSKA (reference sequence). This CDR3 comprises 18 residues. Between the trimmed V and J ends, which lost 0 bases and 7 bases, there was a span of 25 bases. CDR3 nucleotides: TGCAGTGCTAGAGAAGGTCCCCATAGGGGGAATGTAGGGCAGCCCCAGCATTTT. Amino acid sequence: CSAREGPHRGNVGQPQHF.

The CDR3 loop reads CASREYTEAFF. CDR3 in DNA: TGTGCCAGCAGGGAGTACACTGAAGCTTTCTTT. The V and J genes are TRBV2 and TRBJ1-1; no firm D call. CDR1 is SNHLY, CDR2 FYNNEI, per germline. The CDR3 is made up of 11 amino acids. V dropped 6 bases and J dropped 3 bases, with 5 bases sitting between them.

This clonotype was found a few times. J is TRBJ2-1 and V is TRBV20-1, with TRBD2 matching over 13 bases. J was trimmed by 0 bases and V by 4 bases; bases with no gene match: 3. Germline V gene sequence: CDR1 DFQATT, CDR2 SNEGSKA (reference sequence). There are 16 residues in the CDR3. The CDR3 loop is CSANGLAGASYNEQFF. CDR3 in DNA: TGCAGTGCTAATGGACTAGCGGGAGCCTCCTACAATGAGCAGTTCTTC.

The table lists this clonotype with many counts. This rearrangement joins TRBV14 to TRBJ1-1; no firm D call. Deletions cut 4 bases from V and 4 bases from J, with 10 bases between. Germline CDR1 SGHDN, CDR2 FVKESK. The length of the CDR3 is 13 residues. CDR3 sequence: CASSPVRSTEAFF. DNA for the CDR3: TGTGCCAGCAGCCCGGTCAGGAGCACTGAAGCTTTCTTT.